This T cell receptor beta chain was sequenced for a study of spatial heterogeneity in lung cancer. TCRdb passed the 5' RACE reads through MiXCR, listing each CDR3 protein once. Of tens of thousands of distinct CDR3 sequences listed, approximately 7% are singletons. Sample time point: sample taken at primary tumor resection. Unsorted samples of tumor, nontumor lung or frozen PBMC had their whole RNA sequenced. V gave up 4 bases and J gave up 7 bases, with 11 bases separating them. The CDR3 consists of 14 residues. Germline-derived CDR1 and CDR2 are SGHAT and FQNNGV. This TCR derives from a female donor with early-stage non-small cell lung cancer. This chain connects TRBV11-2 to TRBJ1-6, with a weak D call TRBD1 (5 bases). The material sequenced was PBMCs, taken at surgery. Here the CDR3 DNA reads TGTGCCAGCAGCTGGGCGGGGCCCAATTCACCCCTCCACTTT. This translates into CASSWAGPNSPLHF.